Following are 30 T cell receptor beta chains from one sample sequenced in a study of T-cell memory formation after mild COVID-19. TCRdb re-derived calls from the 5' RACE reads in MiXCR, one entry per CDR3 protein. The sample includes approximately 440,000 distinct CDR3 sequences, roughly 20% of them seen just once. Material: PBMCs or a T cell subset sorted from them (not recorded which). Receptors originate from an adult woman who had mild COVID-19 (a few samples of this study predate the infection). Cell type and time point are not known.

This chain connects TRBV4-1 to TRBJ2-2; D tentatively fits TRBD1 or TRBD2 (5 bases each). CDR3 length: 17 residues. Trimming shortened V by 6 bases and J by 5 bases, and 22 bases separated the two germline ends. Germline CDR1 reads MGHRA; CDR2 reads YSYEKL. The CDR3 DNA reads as TGCGCCAGCAGGCCCACCCATGGGGGTAGCAGGACCGGGGAGCTGTTTTTT. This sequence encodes CASRPTHGGSRTGELFF.

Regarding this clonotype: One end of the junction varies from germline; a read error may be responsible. As DNA, the CDR3 is TGTGCCAGCAGTCAAGAAACTAGCGGGGGTACAGATACGCAGTATTTT. It encodes CASSQETSGGTDTQYF. The V and J genes are TRBV3-1 and TRBJ2-3; 11 nucleotides align to TRBD2. CDR1 is LGHDT, CDR2 YNNKEL, per germline (reference sequence). The CDR3 is 16 amino acids.

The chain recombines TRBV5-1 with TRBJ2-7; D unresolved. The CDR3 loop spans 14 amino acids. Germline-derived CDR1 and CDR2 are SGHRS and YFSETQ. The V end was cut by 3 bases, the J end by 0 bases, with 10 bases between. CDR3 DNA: TGCGCCAGCAGCTCGGACGGTAGCTCCTACGAGCAGTACTTC. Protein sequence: CASSSDGSSYEQYF.

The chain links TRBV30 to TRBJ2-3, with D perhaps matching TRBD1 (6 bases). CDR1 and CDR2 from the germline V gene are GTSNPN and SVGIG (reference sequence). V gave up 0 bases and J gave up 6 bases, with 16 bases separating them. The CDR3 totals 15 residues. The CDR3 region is CAWSVQGISWDTQYF. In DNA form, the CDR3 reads TGTGCCTGGAGTGTACAGGGCATATCCTGGGATACGCAGTATTTT.

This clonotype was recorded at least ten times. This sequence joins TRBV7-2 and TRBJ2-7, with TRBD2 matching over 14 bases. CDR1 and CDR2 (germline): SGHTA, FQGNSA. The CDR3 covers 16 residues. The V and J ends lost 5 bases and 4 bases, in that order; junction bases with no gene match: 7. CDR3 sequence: CASSHETSGRDYEQYF. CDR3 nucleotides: TGTGCCAGCAGCCACGAGACTAGCGGGAGGGATTACGAGCAGTACTTC. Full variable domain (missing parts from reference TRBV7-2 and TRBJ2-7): GAGVSQSPSNKVTEKGKDVELRCDPISGHTALYWYRQSLGQGLEFLIYFQGNSAPDKSGLPSDRFSAERTGGSVSTLTIQRTQQEDSAVYLCASSHETSGRDYEQYFGPGTRLTVT.

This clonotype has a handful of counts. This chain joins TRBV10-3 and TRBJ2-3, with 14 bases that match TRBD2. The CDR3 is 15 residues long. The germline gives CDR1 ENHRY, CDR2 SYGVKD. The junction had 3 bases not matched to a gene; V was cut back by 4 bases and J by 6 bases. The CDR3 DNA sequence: TGTGCCATCAGTGGGACTAGCGGGGGGATGGATACGCAGTATTTT. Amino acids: CAISGTSGGMDTQYF.

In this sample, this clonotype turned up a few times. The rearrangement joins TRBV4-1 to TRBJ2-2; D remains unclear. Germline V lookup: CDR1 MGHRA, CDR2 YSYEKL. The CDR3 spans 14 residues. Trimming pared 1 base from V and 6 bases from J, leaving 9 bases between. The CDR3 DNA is TGCGCCAGCAGCCAAGGCAGCCCCGCCGGGGAGCTGTTTTTT. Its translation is CASSQGSPAGELFF.

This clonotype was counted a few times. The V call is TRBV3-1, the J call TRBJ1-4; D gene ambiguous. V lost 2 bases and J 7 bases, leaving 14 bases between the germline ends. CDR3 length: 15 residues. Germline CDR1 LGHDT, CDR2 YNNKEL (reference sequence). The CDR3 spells CASSQWEGSGEKLFF. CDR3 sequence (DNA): TGTGCCAGCAGCCAATGGGAGGGATCTGGTGAAAAACTGTTTTTT.

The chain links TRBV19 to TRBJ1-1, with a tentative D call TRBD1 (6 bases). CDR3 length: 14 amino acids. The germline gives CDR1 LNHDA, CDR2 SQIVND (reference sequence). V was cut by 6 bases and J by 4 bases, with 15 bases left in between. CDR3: CASRDQGWTTEAFF. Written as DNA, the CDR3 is TGTGCCAGTAGGGACCAGGGGTGGACCACTGAAGCTTTCTTT.

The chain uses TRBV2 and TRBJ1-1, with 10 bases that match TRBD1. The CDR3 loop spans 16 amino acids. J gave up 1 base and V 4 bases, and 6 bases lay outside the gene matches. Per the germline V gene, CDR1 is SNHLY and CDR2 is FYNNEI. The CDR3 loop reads CASSVPGTGENTEAFF. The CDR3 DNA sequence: TGTGCCAGCAGTGTCCCCGGGACAGGGGAGAACACTGAAGCTTTCTTT. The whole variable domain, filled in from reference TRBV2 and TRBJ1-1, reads EPEVTQTPSHQVTQMGQEVILRCVPISNHLYFYWYRQILGQKVEFLVSFYNNEISEKSEIFDDQFSVERPDGSNFTLKIRSTKLEDSAMYFCASSVPGTGENTEAFFGQGTRLTVV.

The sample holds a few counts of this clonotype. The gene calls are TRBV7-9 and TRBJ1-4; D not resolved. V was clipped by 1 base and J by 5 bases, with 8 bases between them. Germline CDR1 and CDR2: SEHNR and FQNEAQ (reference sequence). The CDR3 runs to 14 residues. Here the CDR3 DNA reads TGTGCCAGCAGCTTAGGGCAAGAAAATGAAAAACTGTTTTTT. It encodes CASSLGQENEKLFF.

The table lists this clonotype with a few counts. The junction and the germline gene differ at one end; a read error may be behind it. The CDR3 sequence: CASSLPTSGGAKTGELFF. CDR3 bases: TGTGCCAGCAGCCTACCGACTAGCGGGGGGGCGAAGACCGGGGAGCTGTTTTTT. This chain connects TRBV12-3 or TRBV12-4 to TRBJ2-2, with 14 bases identical to TRBD2. This CDR3 has 18 residues.

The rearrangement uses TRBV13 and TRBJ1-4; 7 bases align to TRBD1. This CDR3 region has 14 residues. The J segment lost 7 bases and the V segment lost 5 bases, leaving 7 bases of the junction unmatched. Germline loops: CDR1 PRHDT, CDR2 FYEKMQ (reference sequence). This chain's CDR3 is CASSPRDSLEKLFF. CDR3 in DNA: TGTGCCAGCAGCCCAAGGGACAGCCTTGAAAAACTGTTTTTT.

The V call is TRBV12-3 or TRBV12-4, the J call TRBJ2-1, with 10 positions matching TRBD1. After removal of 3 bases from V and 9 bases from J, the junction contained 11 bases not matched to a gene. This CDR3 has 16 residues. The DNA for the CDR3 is TGTGCCAGCAGTTTTGTGGTCGGGACAGGGGTAGCTGAGCAGTTCTTC. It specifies CASSFVVGTGVAEQFF.

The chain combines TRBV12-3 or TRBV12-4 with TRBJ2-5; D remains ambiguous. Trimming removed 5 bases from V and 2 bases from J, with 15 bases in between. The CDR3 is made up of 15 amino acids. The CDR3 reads CASSPPAPIQETQYF. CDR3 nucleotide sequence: TGTGCCAGCAGTCCCCCAGCCCCGATTCAAGAGACCCAGTACTTC.

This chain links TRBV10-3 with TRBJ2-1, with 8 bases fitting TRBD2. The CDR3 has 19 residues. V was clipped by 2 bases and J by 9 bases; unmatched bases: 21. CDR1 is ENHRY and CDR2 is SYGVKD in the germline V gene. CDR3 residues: CAISEEPPLSGSRKSEQFF. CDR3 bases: TGTGCCATCAGTGAGGAGCCCCCGCTGAGCGGGAGTCGGAAGAGTGAGCAGTTCTTC.

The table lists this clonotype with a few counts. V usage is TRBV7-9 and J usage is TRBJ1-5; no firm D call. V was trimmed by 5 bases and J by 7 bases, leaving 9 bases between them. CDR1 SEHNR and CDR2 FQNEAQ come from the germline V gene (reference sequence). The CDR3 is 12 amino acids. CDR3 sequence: CASSAPNQPQHF. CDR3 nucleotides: TGTGCCAGCAGCGCCCCCAACCAGCCCCAGCATTTT.

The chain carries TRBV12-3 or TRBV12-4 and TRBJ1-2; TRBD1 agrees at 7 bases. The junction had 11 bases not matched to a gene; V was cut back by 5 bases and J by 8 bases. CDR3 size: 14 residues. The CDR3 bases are TGTGCCAGCAGTCTCGGGTCCCTGACAGGGGGCTACACCTTC. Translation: CASSLGSLTGGYTF.

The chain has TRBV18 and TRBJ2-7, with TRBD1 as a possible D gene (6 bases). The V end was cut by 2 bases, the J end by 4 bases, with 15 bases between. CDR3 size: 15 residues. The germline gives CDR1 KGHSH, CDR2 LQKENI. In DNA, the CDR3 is TGTGCCAGCTCACCATTCGAGGGGGATTCGTACGAGCAGTACTTC. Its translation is CASSPFEGDSYEQYF. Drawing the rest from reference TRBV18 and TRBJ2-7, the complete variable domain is NAGVMQNPRHLVRRRGQEARLRCSPMKGHSHVYWYRQLPEEGLKFMVYLQKENIIDESGMPKERFSAEFPKEGPSILRIQQVVRGDSAAYFCASSPFEGDSYEQYFGPGTRLTVT.

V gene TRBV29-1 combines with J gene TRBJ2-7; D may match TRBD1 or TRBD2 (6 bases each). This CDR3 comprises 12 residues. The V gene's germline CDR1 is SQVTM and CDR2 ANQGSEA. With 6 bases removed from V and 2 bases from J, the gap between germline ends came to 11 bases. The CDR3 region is CSVSEGAYEQYF. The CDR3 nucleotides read TGCAGCGTCTCGGAGGGGGCCTACGAGCAGTACTTC.

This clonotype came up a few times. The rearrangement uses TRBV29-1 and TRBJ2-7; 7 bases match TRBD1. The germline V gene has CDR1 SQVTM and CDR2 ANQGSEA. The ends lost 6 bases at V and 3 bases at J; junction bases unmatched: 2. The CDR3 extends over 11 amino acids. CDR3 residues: CSVWDSYEQYF. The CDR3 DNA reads TGCAGCGTCTGGGACAGCTACGAGCAGTACTTC.

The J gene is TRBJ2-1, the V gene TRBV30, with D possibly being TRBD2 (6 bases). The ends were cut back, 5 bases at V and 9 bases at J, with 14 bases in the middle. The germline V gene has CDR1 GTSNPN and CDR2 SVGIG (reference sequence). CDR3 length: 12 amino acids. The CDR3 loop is CAWGKLAGEQFF. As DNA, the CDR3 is TGTGCCTGGGGTAAACTAGCCGGTGAGCAGTTCTTC.

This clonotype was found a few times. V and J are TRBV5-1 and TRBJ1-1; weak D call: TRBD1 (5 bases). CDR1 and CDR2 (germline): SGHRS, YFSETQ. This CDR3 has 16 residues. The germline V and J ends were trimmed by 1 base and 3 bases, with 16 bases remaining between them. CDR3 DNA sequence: TGCGCCAGCAGCTTGTGGCAGGGAGGGTTGGACACTGAAGCTTTCTTT. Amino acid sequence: CASSLWQGGLDTEAFF.

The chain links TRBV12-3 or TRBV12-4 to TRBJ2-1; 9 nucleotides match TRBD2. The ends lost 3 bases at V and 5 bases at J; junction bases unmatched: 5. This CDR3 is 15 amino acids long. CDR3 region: CASSFSSGAHNEQFF. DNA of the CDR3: TGTGCCAGCAGTTTTTCTAGCGGGGCCCACAATGAGCAGTTCTTC.

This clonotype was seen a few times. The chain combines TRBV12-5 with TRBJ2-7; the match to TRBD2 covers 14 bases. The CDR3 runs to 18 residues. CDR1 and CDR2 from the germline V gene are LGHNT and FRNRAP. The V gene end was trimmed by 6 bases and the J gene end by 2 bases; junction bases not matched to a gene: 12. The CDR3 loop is CASGEEEGGLAGAYEQYF. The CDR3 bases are TGTGCTAGTGGGGAAGAAGAGGGGGGACTAGCGGGAGCCTACGAGCAGTACTTC.

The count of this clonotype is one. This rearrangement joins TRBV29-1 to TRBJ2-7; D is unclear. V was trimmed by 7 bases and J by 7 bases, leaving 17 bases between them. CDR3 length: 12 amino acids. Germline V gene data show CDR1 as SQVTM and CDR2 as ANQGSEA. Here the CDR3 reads CSATMGSLEQYF. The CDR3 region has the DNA TGCAGCGCTACGATGGGGTCCTTGGAGCAGTACTTC.

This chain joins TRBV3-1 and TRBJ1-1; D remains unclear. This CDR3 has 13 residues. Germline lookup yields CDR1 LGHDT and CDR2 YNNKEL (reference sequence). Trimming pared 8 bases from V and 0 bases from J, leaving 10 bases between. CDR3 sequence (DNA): TGTGCCAGCGCACGGAACATGAACACTGAAGCTTTCTTT. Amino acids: CASARNMNTEAFF. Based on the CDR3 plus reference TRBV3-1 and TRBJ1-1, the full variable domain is DTAVSQTPKYLVTQMGNDKSIKCEQNLGHDTMYWYKQDSKKFLKIMFSYNNKELIINETVPNRFSPKSPDKAHLNLHINSLELGDSAVYFCASARNMNTEAFFGQGTRLTVV.

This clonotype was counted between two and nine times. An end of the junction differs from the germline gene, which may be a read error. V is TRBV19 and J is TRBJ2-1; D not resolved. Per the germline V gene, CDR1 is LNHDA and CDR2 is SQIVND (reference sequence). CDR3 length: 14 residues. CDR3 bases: TGTGCCAGTAGCATAGGTGGGCTCTACAATGAGCAGTTCTTC. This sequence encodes CASSIGGLYNEQFF.

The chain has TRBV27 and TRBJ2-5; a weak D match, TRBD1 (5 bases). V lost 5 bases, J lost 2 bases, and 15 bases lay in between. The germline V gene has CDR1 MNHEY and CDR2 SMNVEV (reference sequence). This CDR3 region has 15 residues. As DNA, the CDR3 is TGTGCCAGCAGTCCCGTCCCCAAGGGGCAAGAGACCCAGTACTTC. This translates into CASSPVPKGQETQYF.

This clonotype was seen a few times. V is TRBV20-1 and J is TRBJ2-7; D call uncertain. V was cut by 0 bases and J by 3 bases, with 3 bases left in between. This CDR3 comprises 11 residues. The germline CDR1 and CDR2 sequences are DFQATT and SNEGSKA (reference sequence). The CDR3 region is CSARDHYEQYF. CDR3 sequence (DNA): TGCAGTGCTAGAGATCACTACGAGCAGTACTTC.